This is a list of T cell receptor beta chains from one sample in a study of T cells in Graves' hyperthyroidism and ophthalmopathy. TCRdb used MiXCR to reprocess the multiplex PCR reads, holding one entry per CDR3 protein. The sample yields about 380,000 distinct CDR3 sequences, about 14% seen once. What was sequenced was blood. Receptors were obtained from a woman younger than 45 with Graves' ophthalmopathy. The CDR3 runs from the conserved cysteine through the conserved F or W. D genes are given only for firm matches. Some rows mark clone size as missing; the rest say once, few, many or name a class of expanded clone.

j_gene	d_gene	v_gene	abundance	CDR3aa	CDR3nt
TRBJ2-1	TRBD2	TRBV20-1	NA	CSARSGTSGGAYDEQFF	TGCAGTGCTCGTTCCGGGACTAGCGGGGGCGCCTACGATGAGCAGTTCTTC
TRBJ1-5	NA	TRBV6-5	many	CASSYSMNSNQPQHF	TGTGCCAGCAGTTACTCTATGAATAGCAATCAGCCCCAGCATTTT
TRBJ1-1	NA	TRBV20-1	NA	CSGASRNTEALF	TGCAGCGGAGCTTCGAGGAACACTGAAGCTCTCTTT
TRBJ1-1	NA	TRBV29-1	many	CSVRRQNTEAFF	TGCAGCGTTAGACGACAGAACACTGAAGCTTTCTTT
TRBJ1-1	NA	TRBV12-3/TRBV12-4	NA	CASSLVREVGHQNTEAFF	TGTGCCAGCAGTTTGGTTAGGGAAGTGGGACACCAGAACACTGAAGCTTTCTTT
TRBJ2-7	NA	TRBV27	many	CASSPRKVRSYEQYF	TGTGCCAGCAGTCCCCGGAAGGTACGGTCCTACGAGCAGTACTTC
TRBJ2-1	NA	TRBV7-2	NA	CASSHGRSNERFF	TGTGCCAGCAGCCATGGCCGTTCGAATGAGCGGTTCTTC
TRBJ2-7	TRBD2	TRBV20-1	NA	CSARAGLAGGNYEQYF	TGCAGTGCTAGAGCCGGACTAGCGGGGGGGAACTACGAGCAGTACTTC
TRBJ1-4	NA	TRBV20-1	many	CSATTDSGTNEKLFF	TGCAGTGCTACGACGGACAGCGGGACTAATGAAAAACTGTTTTTT
TRBJ1-5	NA	TRBV18	many	CASSPGRETQPQHF	TGTGCCAGCTCACCCGGCAGGGAGACTCAGCCCCAGCATTTT
TRBJ2-7	NA	TRBV20-1	many	CSARDRTDSSYEQYF	TGCAGTGCTAGAGATCGGACAGATAGCTCCTACGAGCAGTACTTC
TRBJ1-1	NA	TRBV20-1	many	CSAGGHRNTEAFF	TGCAGTGCAGGGGGACATAGGAACACTGAAGCTTTCTTT
TRBJ2-3	NA	TRBV18	many	CASSPTSNKDTQYF	TGTGCCAGCTCACCCACAAGCAACAAAGATACGCAGTATTTT
TRBJ2-3	NA	TRBV18	NA	CASSPRDGTDTQYF	TGTGCCAGCTCACCCAGGGATGGGACAGATACGCAGTATTTT
TRBJ1-6	NA	TRBV20-1	NA	CSASWRENSPLHF	TGCAGTGCTAGTTGGCGGGAAAATTCACCCCTCCACTTT
TRBJ1-5	NA	TRBV11-2	many	CASSLGADQPQHF	TGTGCCAGCAGCTTAGGCGCAGATCAGCCCCAGCATTTT
TRBJ2-7	NA	TRBV15	many	CATSRDPGVVNEQYF	TGTGCCACCAGCAGAGATCCAGGGGTTGTCAACGAGCAGTACTTC
TRBJ2-2	NA	TRBV20-1	many	CSARHRNTGELFF	TGCAGTGCTAGACATAGGAACACCGGGGAGCTGTTTTTT
TRBJ1-6	TRBD1	TRBV18	many	CASSPTGAEGSPLHF	TGTGCCAGCTCACCAACAGGGGCCGAGGGGTCACCCCTCCACTTT
TRBJ1-1	NA	TRBV11-2	few	CASGQAAVTMNTEAFF	TGTGCCAGCGGCCAAGCTGCGGTAACCATGAACACTGAAGCTTTCTTT
TRBJ1-1	TRBD1	TRBV7-9	many	CASRTGQPNTEAFF	TGTGCCAGCAGAACGGGACAGCCGAACACTGAAGCTTTCTTT
TRBJ1-3	NA	TRBV10-3	few	CAISNYGNTIYF	TGTGCCATCAGTAACTATGGAAACACCATATATTTT
TRBJ1-5	NA	TRBV4-1	many	CASSQEKGERNQPQHF	TGCGCCAGCAGCCAAGAGAAGGGGGAACGCAATCAGCCCCAGCATTTT
TRBJ1-2	TRBD1	TRBV29-1	NA	CSVGGTGEEFGYGYTF	TGCAGCGTCGGCGGGACAGGGGAGGAGTTTGGCTATGGCTACACCTTC
TRBJ2-3	NA	TRBV12-3/TRBV12-4	NA	CASSFIGGRDTQYF	TGTGCCAGCAGTTTCATAGGGGGTCGGGATACGCAGTATTTT
TRBJ2-7	NA	TRBV6-1	many	CASSEVQRREQYF	TGTGCCAGCAGTGAAGTGCAGCGGCGCGAGCAGTACTTC
TRBJ2-3	NA	TRBV18	many	CASSPGSGSRTDTQYF	TGTGCCAGCTCTCCAGGTTCAGGGTCAAGAACAGATACGCAGTATTTT
TRBJ2-1	NA	TRBV3-1	many	CASSPSNLGGNEQFF	TGTGCCAGCAGCCCGAGCAATTTAGGGGGAAATGAGCAGTTCTTC
TRBJ2-3	NA	TRBV7-2	many	CASSLTFEGTDTQYF	TGTGCCAGCAGCTTGACCTTTGAGGGCACAGATACGCAGTATTTT
TRBJ2-1	TRBD2	TRBV15	NA	CATSITGGPYNEQFF	TGTGCCACCAGCATAACGGGGGGGCCCTACAATGAGCAGTTCTTC
TRBJ1-5	NA	TRBV29-1	many	CSVGHINQPQHF	TGCAGCGTCGGACATATCAATCAGCCCCAGCATTTT
TRBJ2-3	NA	TRBV7-9	many	CASSQGLRQPHTDTQYF	TGTGCCAGCAGCCAGGGGTTGAGACAGCCACACACAGATACGCAGTATTTT
TRBJ2-2	NA	TRBV5-1	few	CASSLPGIGELFF	TGCGCCAGCAGCTTGCCGGGTATCGGGGAGCTGTTTTTT
TRBJ2-7	NA	TRBV19	few	CASSTTGEGSYEQYF	TGTGCCAGTAGTACGACAGGAGAGGGGTCCTACGAGCAGTACTTC
TRBJ2-1	TRBD1	TRBV28	many	CASSPRDREVYNEQFF	TGTGCCAGCAGTCCTAGGGACAGGGAGGTTTACAATGAGCAGTTCTTC
TRBJ1-3	NA	TRBV7-6	NA	CASSLGQTTAGNTIYF	TGTGCCAGCAGCTTAGGTCAGACGACTGCTGGAAACACCATATATTTT
TRBJ2-5	NA	TRBV5-1	few	CASSQTLWRGLNRETQYF	TGCGCCAGCAGCCAAACCTTGTGGCGGGGCCTTAATCGGGAGACCCAGTACTTC
TRBJ1-1	NA	TRBV28	NA	CASNTQAGNTEASF	TGTGCCAGCAATACGCAGGCTGGGAACACTGAAGCTTCCTTT
TRBJ1-2	NA	TRBV5-6	NA	CASSLGKIHHYGYTF	TGTGCCAGCAGCTTGGGTAAAATACACCACTATGGCTACACCTTC
TRBJ1-1	NA	TRBV5-6	NA	CASSLGRQSTEAFF	TGTGCCAGCAGCTTGGGTCGACAGAGCACTGAAGCTTTCTTT
TRBJ2-7	TRBD2	TRBV2	many	CASRDTSGGSYEQYF	TGTGCCAGCAGAGATACTAGCGGGGGGTCCTACGAGCAGTACTTC
TRBJ2-3	NA	TRBV11-2	many	CASSSIAGLPDTQYF	TGTGCCAGCAGCTCTATCGCGGGGCTCCCGGATACGCAGTATTTT
TRBJ2-1	TRBD2	TRBV7-3	many	CASSLLAGGDNEQFF	TGTGCCAGCAGTCTCCTAGCGGGGGGAGACAATGAGCAGTTCTTC
TRBJ2-1	NA	TRBV2	few	CASIYSQSNEQFF	TGTGCCAGCATCTATTCTCAGAGCAATGAGCAGTTCTTC
TRBJ2-2	NA	TRBV27	NA	CASRGGGAGGELFF	TGTGCCAGCCGGGGTGGGGGGGCCGGCGGGGAGCTGTTTTTT
TRBJ1-2	NA	TRBV5-1	many	CASSLVGSGDGYTF	TGCGCCAGCAGCTTAGTGGGCTCAGGGGATGGCTACACCTTC
TRBJ1-5	NA	TRBV5-8	NA	CASSLGQGPNQPQHF	TGTGCCAGCAGCTTGGGGCAGGGCCCAAATCAGCCCCAGCATTTT
TRBJ1-5	TRBD1	TRBV9	few	CASSQTGSNQPQHF	TGTGCCAGCAGCCAGACAGGGTCGAATCAGCCCCAGCATTTT
TRBJ2-7	NA	TRBV11-2	many	CASSSSTGTPLYEQYF	TGTGCCAGCAGCAGTTCAACCGGGACTCCCCTCTACGAGCAGTACTTC